Listed here are 11 T cell receptor beta chains from one sample, sequenced in a study of regulatory T cells in long-lasting Graves disease. Time point of the sample: newly diagnosed GD, antithyroid drugs for less than 3 months. After RNA was extracted from PBMCs, the TCR library was made from it. Relying on iRepertoire HTBI primers and Arm-PCR of CDR3 regions, the team built TCR beta libraries. TCRdb ran MiXCR on the multiplex PCR reads and lists one entry per CDR3 protein. This table has about 200,000 distinct CDR3 sequences, about 16% appearing once. Material: peripheral blood mononuclear cells (PBMCs), obtained at new diagnosis, from a patient treated with antithyroid drugs. Receptors originate from a female donor with Graves disease.

This clonotype was detected many times. CDR3 DNA sequence: TGTGCCAGCAGCTCACAGGGACTCGACGGCTCACCCCTCCACTTT. This gives the protein CASSSQGLDGSPLHF. This sequence joins TRBV7-9 and TRBJ1-6; TRBD1 might be the D (6 bases). Trimming took 4 bases from V and 10 from J, leaving 17 bases between them. CDR1 and CDR2 (germline): SEHNR, FQNEAQ (reference sequence). The CDR3 sequence is 15 residues long.

V and J are TRBV11-2 and TRBJ2-1; 8 bases are shared with TRBD2. Per germline, CDR1 SGHAT and CDR2 FQNNGV. The V gene end was trimmed by 2 bases and the J gene end by 1 base; junction bases not matched to a gene: 7. The CDR3 contains 17 residues. CDR3 amino acids: CASSLMLAGISYNEQFF. The DNA for the CDR3 is TGTGCCAGCAGCTTAATGCTAGCGGGCATATCCTACAATGAGCAGTTCTTC.

The sample holds many counts of this clonotype. The rearrangement joins TRBV28 to TRBJ1-2, with 8 bases identical to TRBD1. Germline lookup yields CDR1 MDHEN and CDR2 SYDVKM. The CDR3 is 14 residues long. The V segment lost 6 bases and the J segment 5 bases; nucleotides outside the gene matches: 8. Here the CDR3 DNA reads TGTGCCAGCAGACCCCAGGGGGCTGTGTATGGCTACACCTTC. Residues: CASRPQGAVYGYTF.

At least ten counts were recorded for this clonotype. The chain couples TRBV7-8 to TRBJ2-1; D is unresolved. The CDR3 runs 13 residues. V lost 4 bases and J lost 5, with 9 bases in between. Per germline, CDR1 SGHVS and CDR2 FQNEAQ. CDR3 protein: CASSSNRDNEQFF. The CDR3 nucleotides are TGTGCCAGCAGCTCTAACAGAGACAATGAGCAGTTCTTC.

There are many counts of this clonotype. The CDR3 DNA reads TGTGCCAGCAGTGAAACTAGCGTGGAAGAGACCCAGTACTTC. Translating it yields CASSETSVEETQYF. The V and J genes are TRBV2 and TRBJ2-5; 7 bases line up with TRBD2. J was trimmed by 3 bases and V by 2 bases; bases with no gene match: 3. Germline CDR1 is SNHLY and CDR2 is FYNNEI. The CDR3 length is 14 residues. The full variable domain, rest sourced from reference TRBV2 and TRBJ2-5, is EPEVTQTPSHQVTQMGQEVILRCVPISNHLYFYWYRQILGQKVEFLVSFYNNEISEKSEIFDDQFSVERPDGSNFTLKIRSTKLEDSAMYFCASSETSVEETQYFGPGTRLLVL.

This clonotype was counted at least ten times. J is TRBJ1-5 and V is TRBV10-2; D is possibly TRBD1 (5 bases). V lost 5 bases and J lost 2, with 10 bases in between. The CDR3 runs to 14 residues. CDR1 and CDR2 (germline): WSHSY, SAAADI. The DNA of the CDR3 is TGCGCCAGCAGTTGGGGGTTAGGCAATCAGCCCCAGCATTTT. This gives the protein CASSWGLGNQPQHF.

This clonotype was detected ten times or more. This chain links TRBV28 with TRBJ1-3; 7 bases are shared with TRBD1. Germline values: CDR1 MDHEN, CDR2 SYDVKM. This CDR3 has 14 residues. Unmatched junction bases numbered 1, after V lost 1 base and J lost 4 bases. This chain's CDR3 is CASSLLTGGNTIYF. CDR3 nucleotide sequence: TGTGCCAGCAGTTTATTGACAGGGGGAAACACCATATATTTT.

This clonotype was seen ten or more times. The chain recombines TRBV27 with TRBJ1-5; D call uncertain. Trimming removed 6 bases from V and 3 bases from J, with 18 bases in between. Looked up from germline, CDR1 is MNHEY and CDR2 is SMNVEV (reference sequence). The CDR3 is made up of 16 amino acids. CDR3 DNA: TGTGCCAGCAGCCCCGATACAAATTTTGCCAATCAGCCCCAGCATTTT. Translated: CASSPDTNFANQPQHF.

The table lists this clonotype with many counts. The V gene is TRBV2, the J gene TRBJ1-3; D gene ambiguous. CDR1 SNHLY and CDR2 FYNNEI come from the germline V gene. The CDR3 is 16 amino acids. The germline V and J ends were trimmed by 4 bases and 0 bases, with 13 bases remaining between them. The CDR3 DNA reads TGTGCCAGCAGTGCCCTGACCTTACTCTCTGGAAACACCATATATTTT. Amino acid sequence: CASSALTLLSGNTIYF.

This clonotype occurred many times. The J gene is TRBJ2-7, the V gene TRBV20-1; a weak D match, TRBD2 (5 bases). From germline, CDR1 is DFQATT and CDR2 SNEGSKA (reference sequence). The CDR3 is 15 residues long. Trimming took off 0 bases at V and 1 base at J, with 13 bases between the two ends. CDR3 loop: CSARDKDEGSYEQYF. CDR3 in DNA: TGCAGTGCTAGAGATAAGGACGAGGGTTCCTACGAGCAGTACTTC.

In this sample, this clonotype turned up many times. The chain is built from TRBV18 and TRBJ2-1; a weak D match, TRBD2 (6 bases). The CDR3 consists of 15 residues. V dropped 6 bases and J dropped 7 bases, with 19 bases sitting between them. CDR1 is KGHSH and CDR2 is LQKENI in the germline V gene. Written as DNA, the CDR3 is TGTGCCAGCTCCGCGGCGGGACTGATGGGAAATGAGCAGTTCTTC. Translation gives CASSAAGLMGNEQFF.